The 27 T cell receptor beta chains below come from one sample, sequenced in a study of cytomegalovirus exposure and HLA in healthy donors. Researchers ran the PCR with 60 Vbeta and 13 Jbeta primers. Here immunoSEQ multiplex PCR was the method, and the copy in TCRdb shows in-frame clones only, minus some. Among 35,000 to 45,000 clones, approximately 74% were seen once, and the ten largest hold 6.5%. Source material: PBMCs. The receptors here all came from a man aged 30 to 39 in good health and CMV-seronegative.

In this sample, this clone turned up a few times. The J gene is TRBJ2-7, the V gene TRBV11-3; the D gene is possibly TRBD2 (6 bases). The CDR3 runs to 13 residues. Germline V lookup: CDR1 SGHNT, CDR2 YENEEA. Trimming removed 7 bases from V and 3 bases from J, with 13 bases in between. For the CDR3, the DNA is TGTGCCAGCAAGTCCCGGAGGGGCTACGAGCAGTACTTC. As protein: CASKSRRGYEQYF.

The CDR3 DNA reads as TGTGCCAGCAGCTTAGAACCAGGCACTGAAGCTTTCTTT. Its protein is CASSLEPGTEAFF. V gene TRBV11-2 combines with J gene TRBJ1-1; no clear D. Between the trimmed V and J ends, which lost 0 bases and 4 bases, there was a span of 6 bases. The CDR3 runs to 13 residues. Germline V lookup: CDR1 SGHAT, CDR2 FQNNGV.

This sequence joins TRBV11-2 and TRBJ2-7; D is ambiguous. The V end lost 1 base, the J end lost 2 bases, and 6 bases lay between the germline ends. This CDR3 has 13 residues. Germline V gene sequence: CDR1 SGHAT, CDR2 FQNNGV. The CDR3 region has the DNA TGTGCCAGCAGCTTAGTTCGCGCCTACGAGCAGTACTTC. Its translation is CASSLVRAYEQYF.

J is TRBJ2-2 and V is TRBV6-5; 7 nucleotides align to TRBD1. CDR3 length: 15 amino acids. V dropped 4 bases and J dropped 4; count of bases not matched to a gene: 6. Germline V gene lookup returns CDR1 MNHEY and CDR2 SVGAGI. The CDR3 DNA reads as TGTGCCAGCAGTTCGGGACAGATAATCACCGGGGAGCTGTTTTTT. Translation: CASSSGQIITGELFF.

Here the CDR3 DNA reads TGTGCCAGCAGTAACGGACAGGGGGGCAACGAGCAGTACTTC. Its translation is CASSNGQGGNEQYF. The chain recombines TRBV27 with TRBJ2-7; the match to TRBD1 covers 10 bases. CDR3 length equals 14 residues. With V trimmed by 5 bases and J by 5 bases, 6 bases remained unmatched. Germline CDR1 reads MNHEY; CDR2 reads SMNVEV (reference sequence).

The J gene is TRBJ1-1, the V gene TRBV11-2; TRBD1 matches at 8 bases. The V gene end was trimmed by 4 bases and the J gene end by 8 bases; junction bases not matched to a gene: 3. CDR3 length equals 12 residues. The germline gives CDR1 SGHAT, CDR2 FQNNGV. The CDR3 spells CASSSDRGEAFF. CDR3 in DNA: TGTGCCAGCAGCTCCGACAGGGGAGAAGCTTTCTTT.

This clone occurred a few times. The rearrangement joins TRBV6-1 to TRBJ1-4; tentative D call: TRBD1 (6 bases). The CDR3 runs to 13 residues. V was cut by 8 bases and J by 10 bases, with 17 bases left in between. Germline V gene sequence: CDR1 MNHNS, CDR2 SASEGT. The CDR3 sequence is CASSGTHHGKLFF. In DNA, the CDR3 is TGTGCCAGCTCCGGGACACACCATGGAAAACTGTTTTTT.

V is TRBV7-2 and J is TRBJ1-5; D might be TRBD1 (6 bases). V was cut by 4 bases and J by 1 base, with 11 bases left in between. Looked up from germline, CDR1 is SGHTA and CDR2 is FQGNSA. The CDR3 is 15 residues long. DNA for the CDR3: TGTGCCAGCAGCTACAGGGCTAGCAGCAATCAGCCCCAGCATTTT. Its protein is CASSYRASSNQPQHF.

This clone was recorded once. This chain links TRBV7-6 with TRBJ1-2; 9 bases map to TRBD1. V was pared by 1 base and J by 7 bases, with 1 base of the junction left unmatched. There are 13 residues in the CDR3. Germline CDR1 is SGHVS and CDR2 is FNYEAQ. The CDR3: CASSLDRGLGYTF. The CDR3 DNA follows: TGTGCCAGCAGCTTAGACAGGGGGCTTGGCTACACCTTC.

V gene TRBV5-1 combines with J gene TRBJ1-1, with 7 bases aligning to TRBD1. CDR3 length: 13 residues. Per the germline V gene, CDR1 is SGHRS and CDR2 is YFSETQ. The V gene end was trimmed by 5 bases and the J gene end by 3 bases; junction bases not matched to a gene: 4. In DNA form, the CDR3 reads TGCGCCAGCAGTCCACAGGGGTACACTGAAGCTTTCTTT. Translating gives CASSPQGYTEAFF.

Only a few counts were recorded for this clone. The genes are TRBV5-6 and TRBJ2-7; perhaps TRBD1 as D (5 bases). Per germline, CDR1 SGHDT and CDR2 YYEEEE. This CDR3 region has 16 residues. V lost 4 bases and J 6 bases, leaving 23 bases between the germline ends. The CDR3 spells CASSPLDRGHKPEQYF. The CDR3 nucleotides are TGTGCCAGCAGCCCTCTCGACCGAGGACATAAACCCGAGCAGTACTTC.

The chain carries TRBV5-8 and TRBJ2-1; D is undetermined. CDR1 is SGHTS, CDR2 YDEGEE, per germline. V shed 0 bases and J shed 0 bases, with 13 bases lying between them. This CDR3 region has 17 residues. Here the CDR3 reads CASSLGTSVSSYNEQFF. The CDR3 DNA follows: TGTGCCAGCAGCTTGGGCACGTCGGTGAGCTCCTACAATGAGCAGTTCTTC.

This chain joins TRBV19 and TRBJ1-1, with 8 positions matching TRBD1. The CDR3 is 15 amino acids. CDR1 is LNHDA and CDR2 is SQIVND in the germline V gene (reference sequence). Trimming at V came to 3 bases and at J to 4 bases, leaving 7 bases not matched to a gene. The CDR3 is CASSIRDRGPTEAFF. CDR3 DNA: TGTGCCAGTAGTATCCGCGACAGGGGCCCCACTGAAGCTTTCTTT.

The CDR3 DNA is TGTGCCAGTAGTATCAACAGAGAAGAGACCCAGTACTTC. Encoded protein: CASSINREETQYF. This chain uses TRBV19 with TRBJ2-5; D ambiguous. The V gene lost 3 bases and the J gene lost 3 bases, with 8 bases spanning the gap. Germline assignment: CDR1 LNHDA and CDR2 SQIVND (reference sequence). This CDR3 region has 13 residues.

This clone is a singleton in its sample. The chain uses TRBV29-1 and TRBJ1-1; 7 nucleotides align to TRBD1. Trimming cost V 7 bases and J 1 base; bases outside gene matches: 6. Germline CDR1 SQVTM, CDR2 ANQGSEA. This CDR3 spans 13 amino acids. This CDR3 is CSAIQGRNTEAFF. The CDR3 DNA sequence: TGCAGCGCCATACAGGGGAGGAACACTGAAGCTTTCTTT.

This clone has a handful of counts. CDR3 in amino acids: CASSQTSLSSGANVLTF. The CDR3 region has the DNA TGCGCCAGCAGCCAGACTAGCCTCAGCTCTGGGGCCAACGTCCTGACTTTC. This chain connects TRBV4-3 to TRBJ2-6; TRBD2 matches at 7 bases. This CDR3 has 17 residues. CDR1 is LGHNA and CDR2 is YSLEER in the germline V gene. V was clipped by 3 bases and J by 0 bases; unmatched bases: 5.

The chain links TRBV29-1 to TRBJ1-2, with a tentative D call TRBD1 (6 bases). Germline CDR1 is SQVTM and CDR2 is ANQGSEA. With 3 bases removed from V and 1 base from J, the gap between germline ends came to 9 bases. CDR3 length: 13 residues. CDR3 in DNA: TGCAGCGTTGAGCCGGACAGTAACTATGGCTACACCTTC. It is translated as CSVEPDSNYGYTF.

The CDR3 loop is CATSHTPNTEAFF. For the CDR3, the DNA is TGTGCCACCAGCCACACACCGAACACTGAAGCTTTCTTT. The genes are TRBV15 and TRBJ1-1, with D uncertain. The CDR3 has 13 residues. V lost 5 bases and J lost 1, with 8 bases in between. In germline, CDR1 is LNHNV, CDR2 YYDKDF (reference sequence).

The chain carries TRBV5-4 and TRBJ2-2, with TRBD1 as a possible D gene (6 bases). The V end was cut by 2 bases, the J end by 7 bases, with 9 bases between. Per germline, CDR1 SGHNT and CDR2 YYREEE (reference sequence). The CDR3 runs 13 residues. CDR3: CASSLGGGGELFF. CDR3 nucleotide sequence: TGTGCCAGCAGCTTAGGGGGTGGCGGGGAGCTGTTTTTT.

This sequence joins TRBV7-2 and TRBJ2-7, with TRBD1 as a possible D gene (6 bases). The CDR3 runs to 14 residues. Germline CDR1 reads SGHTA; CDR2 reads FQGNSA. The V gene lost 1 base and the J gene lost 6 bases, with 13 bases spanning the gap. The CDR3 sequence is CASSLVLGAGEQYF. The CDR3 region has the DNA TGTGCCAGCAGCTTAGTCTTGGGGGCGGGCGAGCAGTACTTC.

The CDR3 spells CASGFGPSSYNEQFF. The CDR3 nucleotides are TGTGCTAGTGGTTTTGGGCCCAGCTCCTACAATGAGCAGTTCTTC. The V gene is TRBV12-5, the J gene TRBJ2-1, with D unclear. The germline V gene encodes CDR1 LGHNT and CDR2 FRNRAP. This CDR3 comprises 15 residues. Between the trimmed V and J ends, which lost 3 bases and 0 bases, there was a span of 9 bases.

The chain links TRBV18 to TRBJ2-3; D might be TRBD1 (5 bases). Deletions cut 6 bases from V and 2 bases from J, with 9 bases between. CDR1 and CDR2 (germline): KGHSH, LQKENI. The length of the CDR3 is 13 residues. This chain's CDR3 is CASSQDITDTQYF. The CDR3 coding sequence is TGTGCCAGCTCCCAGGACATCACAGATACGCAGTATTTT.

This rearrangement joins TRBV2 to TRBJ1-5; 9 bases are shared with TRBD1. The CDR3 sequence is 14 residues long. Germline V gene lookup returns CDR1 SNHLY and CDR2 FYNNEI. Unmatched junction bases numbered 4, after V lost 5 bases and J lost 5 bases. This chain's CDR3 is CASSRDRAHQPQHF. CDR3 sequence (DNA): TGTGCCAGCAGTAGGGACAGGGCCCATCAGCCCCAGCATTTT.

The chain recombines TRBV4-3 with TRBJ1-2; 8 bases are shared with TRBD1. The CDR3 has 15 amino acids. V shed 1 base, J shed 2 bases, and the junction held 3 bases outside the gene matches. The germline CDR1 and CDR2 sequences are LGHNA and YSLEER. CDR3 residues: CASSQGTGWNYGYTF. The CDR3 region has the DNA TGCGCCAGCAGCCAAGGGACAGGGTGGAACTATGGCTACACCTTC.

The chain joins TRBV7-9 to TRBJ1-6, with D unresolved. Germline CDR1 is SEHNR and CDR2 is FQNEAQ (reference sequence). Trimming shortened V by 5 bases and J by 0 bases, and 14 bases separated the two germline ends. The CDR3 is 17 residues long. The CDR3 sequence is CASSDGRRSSYNSPLHF. Written as DNA, the CDR3 is TGTGCCAGCAGCGATGGGAGGCGTAGCTCCTATAATTCACCCCTCCACTTT.

To note about this clone: At one of its ends the junction is not consistent with the germline gene, which may arise from a read error. This rearrangement joins TRBV10-3 to TRBJ2-1; maybe TRBD1 (7 bases). Germline lookup yields CDR1 ENHRY and CDR2 SYGVKD. The CDR3 runs 13 residues. In nucleotides, the CDR3 is TGTGCCAGTACAGGGGACTCCTACGATGAGCAGTTCTTC. Translating it yields CASTGDSYDEQFF.

In DNA form, the CDR3 reads TGCAGTGCCCCTAGGTCCTACGAGCAGTACTTC. Residues: CSAPRSYEQYF. The chain joins TRBV20-1 to TRBJ2-7; no definite D call. Germline V gene lookup returns CDR1 DFQATT and CDR2 SNEGSKA (reference sequence). Between the trimmed V and J ends, which lost 6 bases and 1 base, there was a span of 7 bases. The CDR3 contains 11 residues.